The rows below give T cell receptor beta chains drawn from one sample of a study of CXCR3-negative and CXCR3-positive naive CD8 T cells. One entry per CDR3 protein, without DNA, is what TCRdb gives after re-calling the 5' RACE reads. The data show over 35,000 distinct CDR3 sequences, and the top ten clones hold 2.5%. Sequencing used naive CXCR3- CD8+ T cells from blood. The source of these receptors is a human donor in good health. Some clones in this sample may be carry-over from other donors' samples. Each CDR3 is given with its conserved first and last residue.

CDR3aa,j_gene,v_gene
CSVEGYLTEAFF,TRBJ1-1,TRBV29-1
CASSLTSVDEQFF,TRBJ2-1,TRBV7-6
CASSFSLEQFF,TRBJ2-1,TRBV12-3/TRBV12-4
CASSISRQGPGTQYF,TRBJ2-5,TRBV19
CASSPPEVAGGYTF,TRBJ1-2,TRBV28
CASSFDRGYEQYF,TRBJ2-7,TRBV7-9
CASSLVGGGENIQYF,TRBJ2-4,TRBV5-1
CSVEGTGSDYEQYF,TRBJ2-7,TRBV29-1
CASRFGANVLTF,TRBJ2-6,TRBV12-3/TRBV12-4
CATSDTDRISTDTQYF,TRBJ2-3,TRBV24-1
CASSPTRTDTQYF,TRBJ2-3,TRBV5-1
CASSPGPPEQYF,TRBJ2-7,TRBV9
CASSNPRQGGRRYYEQYF,TRBJ2-7,TRBV28